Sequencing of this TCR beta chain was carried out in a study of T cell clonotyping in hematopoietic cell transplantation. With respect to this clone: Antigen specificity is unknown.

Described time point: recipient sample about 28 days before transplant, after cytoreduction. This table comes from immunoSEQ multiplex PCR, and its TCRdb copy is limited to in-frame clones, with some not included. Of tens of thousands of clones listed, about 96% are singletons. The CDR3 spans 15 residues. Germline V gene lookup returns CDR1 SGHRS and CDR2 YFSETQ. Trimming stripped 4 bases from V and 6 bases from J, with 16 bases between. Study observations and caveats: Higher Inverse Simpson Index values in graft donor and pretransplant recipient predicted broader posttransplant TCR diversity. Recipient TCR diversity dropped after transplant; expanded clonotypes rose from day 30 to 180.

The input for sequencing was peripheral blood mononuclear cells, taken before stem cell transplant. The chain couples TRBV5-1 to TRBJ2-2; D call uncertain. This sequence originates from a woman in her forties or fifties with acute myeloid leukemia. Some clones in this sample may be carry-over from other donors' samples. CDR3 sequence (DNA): TGCGCCAGCAGCCCCTCGTTCAGTAATGCCGGGGAGCTGTTTTTT. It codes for CASSPSFSNAGELFF.